This TCR beta chain was identified during a study of T cell repertoires in cytomegalovirus infection. About the research overall: CMV epitopes in the study were HLA-C-restricted (recently identified) and HLA-B-restricted (well studied). Public TCR beta signatures indicated both CMV infection and matching HLA type.

The V end was cut by 4 bases, the J end by 9 bases, with 14 bases between. Germline V gene sequence: CDR1 SGHTA, CDR2 FQGTGA. This CDR3 has 13 amino acids. Study conclusions and caveats: Dominating the ex vivo response were HLA-C-restricted CMV-specific TCR beta clonotypes.

This clonotype was found many times. Antigen specificity is unknown. TCRdb re-derived calls from the reads in MiXCR, one entry per CDR3 protein. Of 340,000 or so distinct CDR3 sequences listed, 20% to 25% are singletons. V usage is TRBV7-3 and J usage is TRBJ2-3; D is possibly TRBD2 (5 bases). Sequencing was performed on cultured PBMCs, taken from culture after CMV antigen stimulation. This clonotype was sampled from a human donor in good health (CMV status not recorded). Some clones in this sample may be carry-over from other donors' samples. CDR3 nucleotides: TGTGCCAGCAGCTCCGGCCCCCCGGGGACGCAGTATTTT. This codes for CASSSGPPGTQYF.